Listed below are T cell receptor beta chains from one sample, sequenced in a study of shared clonotypes between healthy human individuals. The data were produced by immunoSEQ multiplex PCR, yet TCRdb's version contains in-frame clones alone and is incomplete. The data show about 1.5 million clones, roughly 98% seen once. Sequencing was performed on naive CD4+ T cells sorted from blood. These TCRs come from a man in his thirties or forties in good health. Each CDR3 is given with its conserved first and last residue. Each record gives: clone size, V gene, J gene, D gene, CDR3 protein, CDR3 DNA. D genes are given only for firm matches. Only part of the rows carry a size: once, few, many, or a class if the clone is expanded.

-	TRBV7-2	TRBJ2-7	-	CASSLAEGRYEQYF	TGTGCCAGCAGCTTAGCCGAGGGGCGGTACGAGCAGTACTTC
-	TRBV5-1	TRBJ2-3	-	CASSLAGVSERDTQYF	TGCGCCAGCAGCTTGGCGGGCGTTAGCGAGCGTGATACGCAGTATTTT
-	TRBV7-8	TRBJ1-2	-	CASSLIRAHGYTF	TGTGCCAGCAGCTTAATCAGGGCCCATGGCTACACCTTC
-	TRBV20-1	TRBJ2-1	-	CSAPREFF	TGCAGTGCACCCCGGGAGTTCTTC
-	TRBV7-9	TRBJ1-1	-	CASSLVPTEAFF	TGTGCCAGCAGCTTAGTTCCCACTGAAGCTTTCTTT
-	TRBV2	TRBJ2-3	-	CASSVRESSTDTQYF	TGTGCCAGCAGTGTACGTGAGTCTAGCACAGATACGCAGTATTTT
-	TRBV6-5	TRBJ1-5	TRBD1	CASSRDRGQPQHF	TGTGCCAGCAGCAGGGACAGGGGCCAGCCCCAGCATTTT
once	TRBV19	TRBJ2-7	-	CASRQTGRSYEQYF	TGTGCCAGCAGACAGACAGGGAGGTCCTACGAGCAGTACTTC
-	TRBV7-2	TRBJ2-7	-	CASSLVGSSYEQYF	TGTGCCAGCAGCTTAGTAGGGTCCTCTTACGAGCAGTACTTC
-	TRBV11-2	TRBJ1-2	-	CASSSGENYGYTF	TGTGCCAGCAGCTCCGGGGAGAACTATGGCTACACCTTC
-	TRBV29-1	TRBJ2-7	-	CSVEILQKRREQYF	TGCAGCGTTGAAATTTTGCAGAAAAGAAGGGAGCAGTACTTC
once	TRBV6-4	TRBJ1-5	-	CASSDSSDQGRDQPQHF	TGTGCCAGCAGTGACTCGAGTGACCAGGGGAGGGATCAGCCCCAGCATTTT
-	TRBV5-4	TRBJ2-3	TRBD2	CASSPRGGRLPDTQYF	TGTGCCAGCAGCCCGCGGGGCGGGAGGCTCCCAGATACGCAGTATTTT
-	TRBV20-1	TRBJ2-7	-	CSAPAAYEQYF	TGCAGTGCGCCGGCGGCCTACGAGCAGTACTTC
-	TRBV5-1	TRBJ1-4	-	CASALGTGDEKLFF	TGCGCCAGCGCCCTTGGTACGGGGGATGAAAAACTGTTTTTT
-	TRBV28	TRBJ1-2	-	CASSLIVRSGYTF	TGTGCCAGCAGTTTGATCGTGAGATCTGGCTACACCTTC
-	TRBV6-6	TRBJ1-2	TRBD1	CASSYSTGGDYGYTF	TGTGCCAGCAGTTACTCGACAGGGGGGGACTATGGCTACACCTTC
-	TRBV7-2	TRBJ2-3	-	CASSTVSGPRTDTQYF	TGTGCCAGCAGCACGGTTTCGGGACCCAGGACAGATACGCAGTATTTT
-	TRBV9	TRBJ2-1	TRBD1	CASSVGQGRNEQFF	TGTGCCAGCAGCGTAGGACAGGGGAGAAATGAGCAGTTCTTC
-	TRBV18	TRBJ2-7	TRBD2	CASSSSPQLAGDYEQYF	TGTGCCAGCTCATCGAGCCCCCAGCTAGCGGGAGACTACGAGCAGTACTTC
once	TRBV5-1	TRBJ2-7	-	CASSLPRDYEQYF	TGCGCCAGCAGCTTGCCCCGGGATTACGAGCAGTACTTC
-	TRBV18	TRBJ1-4	TRBD1	CASSPTPNRGRREKLFF	TGTGCCAGCTCACCAACTCCAAACAGGGGGCGCCGGGAAAAACTGTTTTTT
-	TRBV27	TRBJ2-7	-	CASRDLVYEQYF	TGTGCCAGCAGGGACTTGGTCTACGAGCAGTACTTC